This entry is about one T cell receptor beta chain. Which antigen it targets is not known. Per-base quality was not reported, and no clone a single base away is much larger than it. The data were obtained in a study of T-cell memory formation after mild COVID-19 (dated by TCRdb to the early 2020s). As for the study more broadly: Most TCR sequence clusters were specific to one of the two donors. Longitudinal TCRalpha and TCRbeta repertoire sequencing tracked T-cell clones expanding and contracting after mild COVID-19 in two donors. Two young, previously healthy adult volunteers, one female and one male, were included in the cohort. Points the paper makes about the study in general: Some responding clones were detected in pre-infection memory, suggesting pre-existing cross-reactive memory T cells joined the SARS-CoV-2 response. Contracting CD4+ clones turned up mainly in the CM and EM memory subsets, whereas EMRA was where CD8+ clones were enriched. Balanced CD4/CD8 phenotypes were observed for clones contracting from day 15 to 85, whereas a bias towards CD4+ was observed for a second wave of clones expanding from day 15 to 37. Whether the second-wave clones peaking on day 37 were SARS-CoV-2 specific was not confirmed. Only two mild cases were covered by the study, and larger cohorts that include severe cases with pre-infection samples were considered necessary.

PBMCs were isolated by Ficoll-Paque density gradient centrifugation. The CDR3 starts with the cysteine, ends with the phenylalanine, and has 15 residues. Only the CDR3 DNA stays, 45 bases, in frame from base 1. The junction shows trimming of 3 bases on V and 1 base on J, and the gene matches do not reach 3 bases of it. Taken from the germline V gene (reference sequence), the CDR1 and CDR2 loops are LNHDA and SQIVND. Sequencing instrument: Illumina NovaSeq 6000. TCRalpha and TCRbeta cDNA libraries were constructed by 5'RACE with constant-segment primers, with sample barcodes and unique molecular identifiers being introduced. Trizol reagent was used to extract RNA from every sample. Amplification of the libraries took two PCR steps, and the second step added a second sample barcode plus Illumina TruSeq adapters. Sequencing of libraries was performed on an Illumina NovaSeq with 2 x 150 bp paired-end reads. The original methods were these. With migec v1.2.7, reads were demultiplexed and then collapsed into UMI-guided consensus sequences. Using mixcr v2.1.11, the UMI consensuses were aligned to TRA and TRB V and J templates and assembled into clonotypes. A clonotype was counted as expanded or contracted only when both edgeR and NoisET called the clonotype significant, with the noise models trained on biological replicates. For edgeR calls, the thresholds were a false discovery rate-adjusted p below 0.01 and a log2 fold-change of 1. As an exploratory analysis of dynamics, PCA with hierarchical clustering was applied to max-normalized trajectories of the 1000 most abundant clonotypes. Each responding clone was given a CD4 or CD8 phenotype based on the CD4+ and CD8+ repertoires, which had been sequenced separately. TCRdb cleaned the public reads at Q25 with fastp, built clones with MiXCR and kept in-frame beta chains. Each CDR3 protein gets just one entry, which takes the most common genes and DNA from the rows behind it. It is TCRdb's table, rather than the study itself, that gives the V and J calls and clone size. The sample contains a few hundred thousand distinct CDR3 sequences, 28% of them found a single time. The leading ten clones occupy less than 15% of the sample.

This TCR was sampled from an adult woman who had mild COVID-19 (a few samples of this study predate the infection). The sample titles of this study are shuffled in the database, so cell type and time point are left out; the donor was told from shared clones. This sequence uses TRBV19 and TRBJ2-5; TRBD1 agrees with 9 junctional bases. Material: PBMCs or a T cell subset sorted from them (not recorded which). CDR3 loop: CASSIRTGAQETQYF. The nucleotide sequence is given as TGTGCCAGTAGTATTCGGACAGGGGCCCAAGAGACCCAGTACTTC.